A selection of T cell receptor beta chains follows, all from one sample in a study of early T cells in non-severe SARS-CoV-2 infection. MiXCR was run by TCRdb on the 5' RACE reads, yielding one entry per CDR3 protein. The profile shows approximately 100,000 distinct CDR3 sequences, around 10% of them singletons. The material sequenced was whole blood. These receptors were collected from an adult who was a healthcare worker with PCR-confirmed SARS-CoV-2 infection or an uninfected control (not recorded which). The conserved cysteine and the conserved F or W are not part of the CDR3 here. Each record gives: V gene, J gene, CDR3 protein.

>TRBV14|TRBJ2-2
ASSHGQGGTGELF
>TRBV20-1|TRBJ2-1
SARDSLAYYYNEQF
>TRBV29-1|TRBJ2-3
SVGTSGRSTDTQY
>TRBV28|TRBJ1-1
ASSTSGIRAEAF
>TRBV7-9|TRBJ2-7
ASSFRDRAYEQY
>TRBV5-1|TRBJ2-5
ASSSGTGDPQETQY
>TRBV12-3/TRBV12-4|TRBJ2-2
ASSLSSGGNTGELF
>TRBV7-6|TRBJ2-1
ASSLTGPSLYNEQF
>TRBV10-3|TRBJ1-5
AIRQGLESNQPQH
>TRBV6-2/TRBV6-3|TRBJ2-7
ASSYGQVRYEQY
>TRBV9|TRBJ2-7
ASSLDRSPTYEQY